A selection of T cell receptor beta chains follows, all from one sample in a study of cytotoxic CD8 clonotypes in ibrutinib-treated CLL. Only in-frame clones appear in the TCRdb table, and some are missing; sequencing was by immunoSEQ multiplex PCR. Of some 200,000 clones listed, about four fifths are singletons. The input for sequencing was PBMCs, taken after 12 months of ibrutinib treatment. These receptors all come from a human donor with chronic lymphocytic leukemia. CDR3s leave out the opening cysteine and the closing phenylalanine or tryptophan.

>TRBV5-1
ASSLALLGGGAPQETQY
>TRBV2
ASRQGSNEQF
>TRBV5-1
ASTPSDFTHADTQY
>TRBV11-2
ASSLAPEQY
>TRBV7-3
ASSLAPNTEAF
>TRBV5-1
ASSLGQLGNTIY
>TRBV4-1
ASSQGSSYNSPLH
>TRBV5-1
ASSIPGTGADTQY
>TRBV5-1
ASSFRASNEKLF
>TRBV5-4
ASSLIRGGAQETQY
>TRBV7-6
ASAAHPSYNEQF
>TRBV6-5
ASSYSTRGGNTIY
>TRBV6-1
ASSEGQGARYGYT
>TRBV30
AWSVISGNTIY
>TRBV28
ASSLEDREDEKLF
>TRBV9
ASSLGTVDSPLH
>TRBV4-1
ASSQGKISGGQETQY
>TRBV2
ASSRQEKQF
>TRBV28
AIPGGVDGYT
>TRBV4-2
ASSHTAGQGESPLH
>TRBV9
ASSPSTGTAYGYT
>TRBV4-1
ASSQAREQF
>TRBV29-1
SVSGTGTEKLF
>TRBV5-6
ASSLVAAGNTIY
>TRBV5-1
ASSYKGEEAF
>TRBV7-9
ASSLAMNTEAF
>TRBV2
ASSEALQTGSYEQY
>TRBV19
ASSISRSNYGYT
>TRBV9
ASSATGVEQF
>TRBV7-9
ASSRTPRGRGYEQY
>TRBV27
ASSGGGTVQNTEAF
>TRBV30
AWNKGWRANTEAF
>TRBV4-1
ASRPLGARSEQY
>TRBV7-2
ASSPWSSSNQPQH
>TRBV4-1
ASSQESTGPGGNTIY
>TRBV2
ASSEGGRGGELF
>TRBV6-1
ASSEDGRNSPLH
>TRBV6-1
AAKLAGNSYEQY
>TRBV7-2
ASSLDKGYQPQH
>TRBV19
ASSSQTSGDNEQF
>TRBV28
ATSSPLARETETQY
>TRBV5-5
ASSRYGLAVSGRYEQY
>TRBV29-1
SVEDLWGKTEAF
>TRBV18
ASSPRDGGAWYNEQF
>TRBV18
ASSPSRDRGTQY
>TRBV9
ASSVTPDLTYEQY